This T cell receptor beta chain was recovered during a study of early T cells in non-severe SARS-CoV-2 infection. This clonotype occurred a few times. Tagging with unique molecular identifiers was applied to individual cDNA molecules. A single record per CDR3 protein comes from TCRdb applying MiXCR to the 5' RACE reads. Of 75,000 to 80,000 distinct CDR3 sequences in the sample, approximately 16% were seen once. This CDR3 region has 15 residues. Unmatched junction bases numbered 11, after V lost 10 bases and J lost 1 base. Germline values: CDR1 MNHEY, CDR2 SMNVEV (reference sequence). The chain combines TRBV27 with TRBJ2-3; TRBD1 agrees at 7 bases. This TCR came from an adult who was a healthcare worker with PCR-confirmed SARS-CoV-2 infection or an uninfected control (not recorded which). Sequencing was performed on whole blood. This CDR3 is CATSQGMMGTDTQYF. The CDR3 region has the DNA TGTGCCACCTCACAGGGGATGATGGGCACAGATACGCAGTATTTT.